This TCR beta chain was captured in a study of T cell responses to AZD1222 COVID-19 vaccine. Notes on the study in general: In all cases, repertoires were sampled only after the peak T cell response. Spike-spanning, vaccine-associated CD4 TCRs were dominant at 160-218 and 743-854. Spike-specific TCR breadth and depth rose after two AZD1222 doses. Mostly white British, mostly female donors; authors suggested clonal diversity may be underestimated.

Clones were read by immunoSEQ multiplex PCR, and TCRdb kept only the in-frame ones, dropping some. The sample contains roughly 100,000 clones, 93% of which appear only once. V lost 3 bases, J lost 5 bases, and 17 bases lay in between. Per the germline V gene, CDR1 is SGHKS and CDR2 is YYEKEE (reference sequence). There are 15 residues in the CDR3. As concerns this clone: What it binds is unknown.

V and J are TRBV5-5 and TRBJ1-1; D is uncertain. The sample was peripheral blood, taken on day 0 of AZD1222 vaccination. This sequence was found in an adult in good health. The CDR3 DNA reads as TGTGCCAGCAGCTATGGACCTTCCCGCGGGACTGAAGCTTTCTTT. This translates into CASSYGPSRGTEAFF.